This TCR beta chain emerged from a study of blood T cell repertoires in COVID-19. Study background: Samples of COVID-19 (acute and convalescent) were obtained from the United States, Italy and Spain. PBMCs, B-cell-depleted T cells, or T cells provided the cDNA or gDNA that made up the material.

Per the study methods: Nucleated cell number was recorded as an estimate derived from reference gene primer amplification. The table came from immunoSEQ multiplex PCR; TCRdb's copy has only in-frame clones and leaves some out. V and J calls and clone size are given by that table; D and trimming were obtained from the DNA. This sample has over 150,000 clones; approximately 90% occur once, and the top ten carry 2% to 2.5%. Germline lookup yields CDR1 SGHAT and CDR2 FQNNGV. Trimming cost V 6 bases and J 4 bases, with 9 bases left between them. The CDR3 runs to 13 residues. The sequence derives from a man over 45 who had recovered from COVID-19. The J gene is TRBJ2-2, the V gene TRBV11-2, with TRBD1 as a possible D gene (6 bases). Sequencing input: peripheral blood. The CDR3 region has the DNA TGTGCCAGCAGGTACAGGGTCACCGGGGAGCTGTTTTTT. It is translated as CASRYRVTGELFF.